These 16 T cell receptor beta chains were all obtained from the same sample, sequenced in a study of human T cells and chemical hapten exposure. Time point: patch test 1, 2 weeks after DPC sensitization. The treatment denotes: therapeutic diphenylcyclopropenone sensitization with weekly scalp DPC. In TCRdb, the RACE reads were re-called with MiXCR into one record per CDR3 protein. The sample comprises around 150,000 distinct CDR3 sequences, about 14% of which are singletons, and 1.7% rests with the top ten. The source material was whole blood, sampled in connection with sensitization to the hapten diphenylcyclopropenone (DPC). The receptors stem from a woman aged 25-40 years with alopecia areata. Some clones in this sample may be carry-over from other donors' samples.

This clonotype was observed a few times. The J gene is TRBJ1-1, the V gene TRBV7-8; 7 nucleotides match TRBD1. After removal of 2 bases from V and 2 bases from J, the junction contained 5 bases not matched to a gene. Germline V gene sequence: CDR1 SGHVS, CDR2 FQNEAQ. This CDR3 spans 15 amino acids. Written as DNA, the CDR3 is TGTGCCAGCAGCTTACAGACAGGGCTCAACACTGAAGCTTTCTTT. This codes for CASSLQTGLNTEAFF.

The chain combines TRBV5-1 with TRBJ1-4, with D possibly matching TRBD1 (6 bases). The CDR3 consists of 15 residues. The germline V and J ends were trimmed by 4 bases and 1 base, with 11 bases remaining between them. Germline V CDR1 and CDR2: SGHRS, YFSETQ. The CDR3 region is CASSLQGGTNEKLFF. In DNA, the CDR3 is TGCGCCAGCAGCCTACAGGGAGGAACTAATGAAAAACTGTTTTTT. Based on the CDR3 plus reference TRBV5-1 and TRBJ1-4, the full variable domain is KAGVTQTPRYLIKTRGQQVTLSCSPISGHRSVSWYQQTPGQGLQFLFEYFSETQRNKGNFPGRFSGRQFSNSRSEMNVSTLELGDSALYLCASSLQGGTNEKLFFGSGTQLSVL.

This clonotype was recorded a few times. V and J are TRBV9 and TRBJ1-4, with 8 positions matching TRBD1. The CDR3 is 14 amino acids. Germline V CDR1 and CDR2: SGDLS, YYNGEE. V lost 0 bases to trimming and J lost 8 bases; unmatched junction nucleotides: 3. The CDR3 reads CASSVAGQGEKLFF. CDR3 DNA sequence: TGTGCCAGCAGCGTAGCCGGACAGGGAGAAAAACTGTTTTTT. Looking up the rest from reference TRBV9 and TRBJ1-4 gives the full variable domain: DSGVTQTPKHLITATGQRVTLRCSPRSGDLSVYWYQQSLDQGLQFLIQYYNGEERAKGNILERFSAQQFPDLHSELNLSSLELGDSALYFCASSVAGQGEKLFFGSGTQLSVL.

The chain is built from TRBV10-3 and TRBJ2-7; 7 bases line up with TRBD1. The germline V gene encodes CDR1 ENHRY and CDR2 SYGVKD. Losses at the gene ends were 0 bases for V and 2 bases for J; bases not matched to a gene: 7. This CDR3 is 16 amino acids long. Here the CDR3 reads CAISESPRGTTYEQYF. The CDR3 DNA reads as TGTGCCATCAGTGAGTCGCCCAGGGGGACCACCTACGAGCAGTACTTC.

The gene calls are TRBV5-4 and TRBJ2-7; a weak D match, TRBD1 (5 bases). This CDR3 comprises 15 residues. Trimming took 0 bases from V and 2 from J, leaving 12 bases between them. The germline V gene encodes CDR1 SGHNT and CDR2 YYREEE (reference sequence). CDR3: CASSLEMGPPYEQYF. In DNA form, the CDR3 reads TGTGCCAGCAGCTTGGAAATGGGGCCTCCCTACGAGCAGTACTTC.

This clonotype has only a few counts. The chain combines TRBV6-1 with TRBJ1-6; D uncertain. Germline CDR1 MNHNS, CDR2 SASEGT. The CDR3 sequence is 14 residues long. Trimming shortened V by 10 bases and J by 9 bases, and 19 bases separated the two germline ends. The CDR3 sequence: CATWAMRVGSPLHF. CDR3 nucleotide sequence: TGTGCCACCTGGGCGATGAGGGTGGGTTCACCCCTCCACTTT.

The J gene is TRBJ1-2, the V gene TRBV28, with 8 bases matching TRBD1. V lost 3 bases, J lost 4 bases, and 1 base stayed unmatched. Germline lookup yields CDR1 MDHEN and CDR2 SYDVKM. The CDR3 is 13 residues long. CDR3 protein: CASSLGQVYGYTF. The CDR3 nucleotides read TGTGCCAGCAGTTTGGGACAGGTCTATGGCTACACCTTC.

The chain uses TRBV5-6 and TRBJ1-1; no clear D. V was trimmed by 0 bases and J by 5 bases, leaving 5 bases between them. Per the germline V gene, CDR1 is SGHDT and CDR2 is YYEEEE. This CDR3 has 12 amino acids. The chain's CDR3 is CASSLGWTEAFF. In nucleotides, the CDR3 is TGTGCCAGCAGCTTGGGTTGGACTGAAGCTTTCTTT.

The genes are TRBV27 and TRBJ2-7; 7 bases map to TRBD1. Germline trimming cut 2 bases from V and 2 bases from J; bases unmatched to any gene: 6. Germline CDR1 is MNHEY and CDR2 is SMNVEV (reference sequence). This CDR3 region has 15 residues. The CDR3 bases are TGTGCCAGCAGTTTACAGGGACAGCTCCCCTACGAGCAGTACTTC. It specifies CASSLQGQLPYEQYF.

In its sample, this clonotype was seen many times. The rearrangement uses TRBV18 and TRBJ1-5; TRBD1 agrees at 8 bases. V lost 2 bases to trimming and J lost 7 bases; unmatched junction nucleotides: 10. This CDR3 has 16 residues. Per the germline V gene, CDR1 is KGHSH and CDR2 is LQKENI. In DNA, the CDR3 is TGTGCCAGCTCACCAAAAACAGGGGGAAGAGGACAGCCCCAGCATTTT. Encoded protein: CASSPKTGGRGQPQHF.

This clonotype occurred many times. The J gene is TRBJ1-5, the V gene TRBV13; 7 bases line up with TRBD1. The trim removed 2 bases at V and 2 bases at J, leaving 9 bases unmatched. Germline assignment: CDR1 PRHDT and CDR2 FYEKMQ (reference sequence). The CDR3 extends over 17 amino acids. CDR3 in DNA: TGTGCCAGCAGCTTAAGAGGGGCCGGGACAGGCAATCAGCCCCAGCATTTT. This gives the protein CASSLRGAGTGNQPQHF. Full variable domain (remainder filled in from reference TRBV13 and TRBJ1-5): AAGVIQSPRHLIKEKRETATLKCYPIPRHDTVYWYQQGPGQDPQFLISFYEKMQSDKGSIPDRFSAQQFSDYHSELNMSSLELGDSALYFCASSLRGAGTGNQPQHFGDGTRLSIL.

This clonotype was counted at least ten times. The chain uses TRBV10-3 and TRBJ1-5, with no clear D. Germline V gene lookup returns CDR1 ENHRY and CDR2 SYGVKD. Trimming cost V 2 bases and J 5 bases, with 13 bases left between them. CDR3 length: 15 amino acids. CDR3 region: CAISEVGLPDQPQHF. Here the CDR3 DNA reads TGTGCCATCAGTGAGGTCGGCCTCCCCGATCAGCCCCAGCATTTT.

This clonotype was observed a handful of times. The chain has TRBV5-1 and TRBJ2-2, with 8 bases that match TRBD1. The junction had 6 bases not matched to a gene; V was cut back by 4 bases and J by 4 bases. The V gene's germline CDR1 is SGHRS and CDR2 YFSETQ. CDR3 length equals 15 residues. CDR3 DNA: TGCGCCAGCAGCATACGACAGGGGCTCACCGGGGAGCTGTTTTTT. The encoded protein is CASSIRQGLTGELFF.

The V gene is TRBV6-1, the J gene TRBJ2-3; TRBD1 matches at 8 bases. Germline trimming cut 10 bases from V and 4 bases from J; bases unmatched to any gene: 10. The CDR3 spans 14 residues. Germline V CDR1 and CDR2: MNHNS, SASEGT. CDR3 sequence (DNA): TGTGCCACTCGAACAGGGGGAGGCCCAGATACGCAGTATTTT. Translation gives CATRTGGGPDTQYF.

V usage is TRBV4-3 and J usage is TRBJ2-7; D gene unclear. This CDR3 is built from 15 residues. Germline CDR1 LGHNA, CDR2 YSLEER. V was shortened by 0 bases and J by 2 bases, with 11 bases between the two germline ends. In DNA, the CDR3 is TGCGCCAGCAGCCAAGACTATGACGGAGCCTACGAGCAGTACTTC. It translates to CASSQDYDGAYEQYF.

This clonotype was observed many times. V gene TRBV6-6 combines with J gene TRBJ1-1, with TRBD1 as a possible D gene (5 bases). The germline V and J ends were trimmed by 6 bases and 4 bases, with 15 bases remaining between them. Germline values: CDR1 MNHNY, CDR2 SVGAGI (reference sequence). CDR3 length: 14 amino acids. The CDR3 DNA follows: TGTGCCAGCAGCCCCCAGGTGGGGGGCACTGAAGCTTTCTTT. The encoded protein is CASSPQVGGTEAFF.